This T cell receptor beta chain was recovered during a study of CD8+ T cells in alopecia areata. Findings of the study overall: Clonality was higher in lesional than normal scalp, especially in alopecia totalis/universalis. Normal-skin resident alphabeta T cells also appear among scalp sample sequences. Sharing of TCRs across patients appeared less clear than in mice, possibly for HLA-related reasons.

The sequencing template was cDNA reverse transcribed from extracted RNA. Libraries were prepared by immunoSEQ multiplex PCR; TCRdb keeps only in-frame clonotypes and omits some of them. The sample yields 60,000 to 65,000 clones, roughly 47% seen once. The CDR3 is 14 residues long. V gave up 3 bases and J gave up 3 bases; unmatched junction bases: 5. CDR1 and CDR2 from the germline V gene are SEHNR and FQNEAQ (reference sequence). Points on this clone: Its antigen is still unknown.

Sequences were obtained from NKG2D-low CD8+ T cells sorted from blood. The V call is TRBV7-9, the J call TRBJ2-7, with TRBD1 matching 7 bases. The clonotype originates from a human donor with alopecia areata. The CDR3 DNA reads TGTGCCAGCAGCTTGGGCAGGGGGAACTACGAGCAGTACTTC. This sequence encodes CASSLGRGNYEQYF.